The next 31 T cell receptor beta chains were all read from a single sample in a study of shared clonotypes between healthy human individuals (dated by TCRdb to the early 2020s). CD8 naive samples were obtained by positive selection for CCR7 among CD45RO-negative cells, yielding a CD45RA+CCR7+ population from which TemRA cells were excluded. Libraries were constructed by the immunoSEQ multiplex PCR assay. As stored in TCRdb, this immuneACCESS dataset retains in-frame rearrangements with V and J assigned. A fraction of the clones does not appear; measured against another copy, unresolved V genes explain less than half of the discrepancy, and the remainder lacks a known reason. Here the sample has around 1.9 million clones; 80% to 95% occur a single time. Of the sample, roughly 1.7% is held by the ten largest clones. The specimen sequenced was naive CD8+ T cells from PBMCs. The label giving this sample's cell subset or site can be read as: CD45RA+CCR7+. Receptor source: a man younger than 30 in good health. Some clones in this sample may be carry-over from other donors' samples.

The genes are TRBV27 and TRBJ2-2; possibly TRBD1 or TRBD2 for D (5 bases each). This CDR3 comprises 17 residues. Trimming took off 4 bases at V and 0 bases at J, with 15 bases between the two ends. Germline loops: CDR1 MNHEY, CDR2 SMNVEV (reference sequence). In nucleotides, the CDR3 is TGTGCCAGCAGTTCGAACGCAGGGACGTCGAACACCGGGGAGCTGTTTTTT. It is translated as CASSSNAGTSNTGELFF.

The chain recombines TRBV6-5 with TRBJ1-4; no firm D call. Germline loops: CDR1 MNHEY, CDR2 SVGAGI. The ends were cut back, 5 bases at V and 7 bases at J, with 17 bases in the middle. There are 15 residues in the CDR3. The chain's CDR3 is CASSARPGLREKLFF. DNA of the CDR3: TGTGCCAGCAGTGCCAGACCCGGGTTACGTGAAAAACTGTTTTTT.

The genes are TRBV19 and TRBJ2-5, with D perhaps being TRBD1 or TRBD2 (6 bases each). Germline V lookup: CDR1 LNHDA, CDR2 SQIVND (reference sequence). The CDR3 extends over 13 amino acids. V lost 3 bases and J lost 5, with 10 bases in between. The DNA for the CDR3 is TGTGCCAGTAGTATCAGAGGGGGGGAGACCCAGTACTTC. Translated: CASSIRGGETQYF.

The chain has TRBV7-8 and TRBJ1-3, with D hard to call. The CDR3 sequence is 17 residues long. Trimming pared 5 bases from V and 0 bases from J, leaving 17 bases between. Germline CDR1 SGHVS, CDR2 FQNEAQ. CDR3 region: CASSPPYPSHSGNTIYF. CDR3 nucleotide sequence: TGTGCCAGCAGCCCGCCCTATCCGTCCCACTCTGGAAACACCATATATTTT.

The chain's CDR3 is CASTTAVLGGYTF. CDR3 bases: TGTGCCAGCACCACGGCGGTTCTGGGTGGCTACACCTTC. The chain uses TRBV28 and TRBJ1-2; D is uncertain. This CDR3 contains 13 residues. Germline lookup yields CDR1 MDHEN and CDR2 SYDVKM. V gave up 7 bases and J gave up 7 bases, with 16 bases separating them.

This chain connects TRBV27 to TRBJ1-1; maybe TRBD1 (6 bases). V lost 3 bases and J 11 bases, leaving 16 bases between the germline ends. This CDR3 is built from 13 residues. The germline CDR1 and CDR2 sequences are MNHEY and SMNVEV (reference sequence). The CDR3 coding sequence is TGTGCCAGCAGTTTCGGGGGGCGAAGTCGGGCTTTCTTT. It specifies CASSFGGRSRAFF.

This clone was observed a few times. The chain is built from TRBV7-9 and TRBJ1-2; tentatively, D is TRBD1 (6 bases). The CDR3 spans 14 residues. Trimming pared 5 bases from V and 6 bases from J, leaving 16 bases between. Germline CDR1 is SEHNR and CDR2 is FQNEAQ (reference sequence). CDR3 sequence: CASSTGQILHGYTF. CDR3 DNA: TGTGCCAGCAGCACCGGACAGATTCTACATGGCTACACCTTC.

The rearrangement joins TRBV5-6 to TRBJ2-7; 7 nucleotides line up with TRBD2. The CDR3 has 15 residues. With 3 bases clipped from V and 0 bases from J, the junction kept 6 bases outside the gene matches. CDR1 and CDR2 from the germline V gene are SGHDT and YYEEEE. In DNA, the CDR3 is TGTGCCAGCAGCTGGAGCGGGACCTCCTCCTACGAGCAGTACTTC. It encodes CASSWSGTSSYEQYF.

CDR3 protein: CASSARDRDEQFF. CDR3 DNA sequence: TGTGCCAGTAGTGCCAGGGATCGGGATGAGCAGTTCTTC. The V gene is TRBV19, the J gene TRBJ2-1, with D possibly being TRBD1 (5 bases). The V gene lost 5 bases and the J gene lost 8 bases, with 13 bases spanning the gap. Germline CDR1 and CDR2: LNHDA and SQIVND (reference sequence). This CDR3 has 13 residues.

This sequence joins TRBV27 and TRBJ1-1; D uncertain. V lost 2 bases to trimming and J lost 6 bases, with 7 bases between them. Germline-derived CDR1 and CDR2 are MNHEY and SMNVEV (reference sequence). This CDR3 contains 12 residues. CDR3 sequence reads: CASSLSPPEAFF. Here the CDR3 DNA reads TGTGCCAGCAGTTTAAGCCCCCCTGAAGCTTTCTTT.

The rearrangement joins TRBV27 to TRBJ2-7; D call uncertain. Germline CDR1 MNHEY, CDR2 SMNVEV (reference sequence). The CDR3 is 14 amino acids. V was cut by 9 bases and J by 0 bases, with 15 bases left in between. The chain's CDR3 is CASQPYWGSYEQYF. In nucleotides, the CDR3 is TGTGCCAGTCAACCCTATTGGGGCTCCTACGAGCAGTACTTC.

The rearrangement links TRBV7-2 to TRBJ2-7; D is unclear. In germline, CDR1 is SGHTA, CDR2 FQGNSA. Trimming removed 3 bases from V and 3 bases from J, with 9 bases in between. The CDR3 sequence is 13 residues long. The CDR3 region is CASSFDGNYEQYF. CDR3 bases: TGTGCCAGCAGCTTTGATGGGAACTACGAGCAGTACTTC.

The chain combines TRBV29-1 with TRBJ2-3; 9 bases match TRBD1. Germline assignment: CDR1 SQVTM and CDR2 ANQGSEA. J lost 2 bases, V lost 7 bases, and 10 bases had no gene match. There are 15 residues in the CDR3. CDR3 in amino acids: CSAEDRDRVTDTQYF. The CDR3 DNA reads as TGCAGCGCAGAAGATCGGGACAGGGTCACAGATACGCAGTATTTT.

A remark on this clone: Other DNA sequences in the same sample also yield this CDR3. V and J are TRBV28 and TRBJ1-1, with D perhaps matching TRBD1 (6 bases). Trimming stripped 3 bases from V and 5 bases from J, with 10 bases between. The CDR3 has 13 amino acids. CDR1 is MDHEN and CDR2 is SYDVKM in the germline V gene. The CDR3 reads CASSFYRGTEAFF. The CDR3 region has the DNA TGTGCCAGCAGTTTCTATAGGGGGACTGAAGCTTTCTTT.

This clone was seen just once. The genes are TRBV11-1 and TRBJ2-1, with TRBD2 matching over 8 bases. Germline trimming cut 7 bases from V and 6 bases from J; bases unmatched to any gene: 14. Germline V gene sequence: CDR1 SGHAT, CDR2 FQDESV (reference sequence). CDR3 length equals 16 residues. DNA of the CDR3: TGTGCCAGCACCGCCCCTCTAGCGGGCAAGGGCAATGAGCAGTTCTTC. As protein: CASTAPLAGKGNEQFF.

This chain uses TRBV7-9 with TRBJ2-1; 7 bases agree with TRBD1. The germline V gene has CDR1 SEHNR and CDR2 FQNEAQ (reference sequence). V lost 10 bases to trimming and J lost 6 bases; unmatched junction nucleotides: 9. The CDR3 is 13 amino acids. The CDR3, as DNA: TGTGCCACCGGAGACCGACAGGGCAATGAGCAGTTCTTC. Translating gives CATGDRQGNEQFF.

The sample holds one count of this clone. V usage is TRBV6-4 and J usage is TRBJ2-2; tentative D call: TRBD2 (7 bases). The CDR3 totals 15 residues. The V gene's germline CDR1 is MRHNA and CDR2 SNTAGT. V lost 4 bases and J lost 5, with 14 bases in between. For the CDR3, the DNA is TGTGCCAGCAGTGCTGATGCGGGGGCAACCGGGGAGCTGTTTTTT. It translates to CASSADAGATGELFF.

This rearrangement joins TRBV27 to TRBJ2-3; D perhaps matches TRBD2 (6 bases). This CDR3 region has 13 residues. V was clipped by 6 bases and J by 2 bases, with 9 bases between them. Germline CDR1 and CDR2: MNHEY and SMNVEV (reference sequence). The CDR3 DNA sequence: TGTGCCAGCAGGGCGGGAATCACAGATACGCAGTATTTT. Its translation is CASRAGITDTQYF.

Concerning this clone: The same CDR3 can be traced to other DNA sequences in this sample. The rearrangement uses TRBV27 and TRBJ1-5, with D unclear. With 3 bases removed from V and 4 bases from J, the gap between germline ends came to 7 bases. The CDR3 covers 13 residues. The V gene's germline CDR1 is MNHEY and CDR2 SMNVEV (reference sequence). CDR3 region: CASSLAGNQPQHF. In DNA form, the CDR3 reads TGTGCCAGCAGTTTGGCGGGGAATCAGCCCCAGCATTTT.

This rearrangement joins TRBV5-1 to TRBJ1-1, with D tentatively TRBD1 (5 bases). Germline CDR1 reads SGHRS; CDR2 reads YFSETQ. The CDR3 totals 15 residues. V lost 0 bases to trimming and J lost 4 bases, with 13 bases between them. Here the CDR3 DNA reads TGCGCCAGCAGCTTGGCCCGCATTGGGGGCACTGAAGCTTTCTTT. As protein: CASSLARIGGTEAFF.

The chain is built from TRBV28 and TRBJ1-5; possible D gene TRBD1, 5 bases. The CDR3 spans 14 residues. Germline CDR1 and CDR2: MDHEN and SYDVKM. The V and J ends lost 6 bases and 3 bases respectively, with 12 bases between them. For the CDR3, the DNA is TGTGCCAGCAGATCGCAGGGTACCAATCAGCCCCAGCATTTT. This codes for CASRSQGTNQPQHF.

V usage is TRBV4-3 and J usage is TRBJ2-7; 7 nucleotides line up with TRBD1. The CDR3 loop spans 15 amino acids. With 0 bases clipped from V and 4 bases from J, the junction kept 6 bases outside the gene matches. The germline V gene encodes CDR1 LGHNA and CDR2 YSLEER. CDR3 loop: CASSQDRGKSYEQYF. CDR3 in DNA: TGCGCCAGCAGCCAAGACAGGGGGAAATCTTACGAGCAGTACTTC.

This chain uses TRBV4-3 with TRBJ2-1; D may be TRBD2 (6 bases). Germline CDR1 LGHNA, CDR2 YSLEER. The CDR3 contains 16 residues. Trimming cost V 1 base and J 2 bases, with 12 bases left between them. CDR3 sequence (DNA): TGCGCCAGCAGCCAAGGTACGGGAGCACCCTACAATGAGCAGTTCTTC. This codes for CASSQGTGAPYNEQFF.

The chain couples TRBV14 to TRBJ2-7; a weak D match, TRBD2 (6 bases). Trimming shortened V by 4 bases and J by 2 bases, and 9 bases separated the two germline ends. CDR3 length equals 13 residues. Germline CDR1 is SGHDN and CDR2 is FVKESK. The CDR3 DNA reads TGTGCCAGCAGCCCGGGACTGCCCTACGAGCAGTACTTC. It is translated as CASSPGLPYEQYF.

For this clone: This sample includes further DNA sequences coding for the same CDR3. This rearrangement joins TRBV27 to TRBJ2-1, with 8 bases matching TRBD2. From germline, CDR1 is MNHEY and CDR2 SMNVEV (reference sequence). This CDR3 has 15 amino acids. The V gene end was trimmed by 1 base and the J gene end by 7 bases; junction bases not matched to a gene: 6. The CDR3 coding sequence is TGTGCCAGCAGTTTATTAGCGGGGATAGGAAATGAGCAGTTCTTC. This translates into CASSLLAGIGNEQFF.

This chain joins TRBV5-4 and TRBJ1-2, with 11 bases that match TRBD1. The germline gives CDR1 SGHNT, CDR2 YYREEE (reference sequence). V lost 4 bases, J lost 5 bases, and 7 bases stayed unmatched. The CDR3 runs to 15 residues. The CDR3 is CASSLGQGARYGYTF. In nucleotides, the CDR3 is TGTGCCAGCAGCCTTGGACAGGGGGCTCGGTATGGCTACACCTTC.

The rearrangement links TRBV6-1 to TRBJ1-1, with TRBD1 matching 9 bases. CDR3 length equals 15 residues. CDR1 is MNHNS and CDR2 is SASEGT in the germline V gene. With 2 bases clipped from V and 11 bases from J, the junction kept 12 bases outside the gene matches. CDR3 region: CASSEWMGQGGRAFF. CDR3 nucleotide sequence: TGTGCCAGCAGTGAATGGATGGGACAGGGTGGACGGGCTTTCTTT.

The DNA for the CDR3 is TGTGCCAGCAGCCGAGGGGGATGGGGCCCCAATGAGCAGTTCTTC. It encodes CASSRGGWGPNEQFF. The J gene is TRBJ2-1, the V gene TRBV5-6, with D possibly matching TRBD1 (6 bases). CDR1 SGHDT and CDR2 YYEEEE come from the germline V gene. The length of the CDR3 is 15 residues. The V end was cut by 4 bases, the J end by 6 bases, with 17 bases between.

The chain is built from TRBV27 and TRBJ2-3; no clear D gene. This CDR3 has 14 amino acids. The germline gives CDR1 MNHEY, CDR2 SMNVEV (reference sequence). Trimming shortened V by 6 bases and J by 2 bases, and 12 bases separated the two germline ends. CDR3 DNA sequence: TGTGCCAGCAGCGGCACCCACCCCACAGATACGCAGTATTTT. The encoded protein is CASSGTHPTDTQYF.

V gene TRBV7-6 combines with J gene TRBJ2-5, with D unclear. Trimming took off 1 base at V and 1 base at J, with 7 bases between the two ends. In germline, CDR1 is SGHVS, CDR2 FNYEAQ. The CDR3 sequence is 14 residues long. CDR3 bases: TGTGCCAGCAGCTTAGGTCCGGGCCAAGAGACCCAGTACTTC. It encodes CASSLGPGQETQYF. Supplemented by reference TRBV7-6 and TRBJ2-5, the full variable domain reads GAGVSQSPRYKVTKRGQDVALRCDPISGHVSLYWYRQALGQGPEFLTYFNYEAQQDKSGLPNDRFSAERPEGSISTLTIQRTEQRDSAMYRCASSLGPGQETQYFGPGTRLLVL.

The genes are TRBV30 and TRBJ1-6; D is ambiguous. V lost 5 bases and J lost 11, with 13 bases in between. From germline, CDR1 is GTSNPN and CDR2 SVGIG (reference sequence). The CDR3 loop spans 12 amino acids. CDR3 sequence (DNA): TGTGCCTGGTCAACCGCGGCCGCACCCCTCCACTTT. Encoded protein: CAWSTAAAPLHF.